This T cell receptor (beta chain) emerged from a study of blood T cell repertoires in COVID-19. Study summary: The samples span acute and convalescent COVID-19 from the United States, Italy and Spain. PBMCs, B-cell-depleted T cells, or T cells provided the cDNA or gDNA that made up the material.

This CDR3 contains 13 residues. Between the trimmed V and J ends, which lost 4 bases and 2 bases, there was a span of 9 bases. Per germline, CDR1 SGHRS and CDR2 YFSETQ. Authors' data handling: It was from reference gene primer amplification that nucleated cell counts were estimated. Data came from immunoSEQ multiplex PCR; TCRdb stores just in-frame clones and leaves some out. V and J calls and clone size are those listed in that table; D and trimming were worked out from the DNA. There are tens of thousands of clones in the sample; more than 80% occur only once, and 44% lies in the top ten. This sequence originates from a man aged 60 to 69 with active or convalescent COVID-19. V and J are TRBV5-1 and TRBJ1-2; tentatively, D is TRBD1 (5 bases). Sequenced input: peripheral blood. The CDR3, as DNA: TGCGCCAGCAGCCCTGGGGGGAACTATGGCTACACCTTC. Translated: CASSPGGNYGYTF.